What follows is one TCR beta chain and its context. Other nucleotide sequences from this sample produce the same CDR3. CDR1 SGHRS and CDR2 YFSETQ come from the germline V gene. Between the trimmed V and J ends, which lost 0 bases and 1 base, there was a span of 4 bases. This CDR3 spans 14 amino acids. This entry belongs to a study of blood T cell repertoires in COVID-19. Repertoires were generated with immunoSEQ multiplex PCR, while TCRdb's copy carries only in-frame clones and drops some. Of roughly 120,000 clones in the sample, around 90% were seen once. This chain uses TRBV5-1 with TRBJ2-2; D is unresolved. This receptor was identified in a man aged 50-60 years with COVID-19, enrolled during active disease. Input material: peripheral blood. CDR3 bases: TGCGCCAGCAGCTTGGGACAGAACACCGGGGAGCTGTTTTTT. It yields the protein CASSLGQNTGELFF.